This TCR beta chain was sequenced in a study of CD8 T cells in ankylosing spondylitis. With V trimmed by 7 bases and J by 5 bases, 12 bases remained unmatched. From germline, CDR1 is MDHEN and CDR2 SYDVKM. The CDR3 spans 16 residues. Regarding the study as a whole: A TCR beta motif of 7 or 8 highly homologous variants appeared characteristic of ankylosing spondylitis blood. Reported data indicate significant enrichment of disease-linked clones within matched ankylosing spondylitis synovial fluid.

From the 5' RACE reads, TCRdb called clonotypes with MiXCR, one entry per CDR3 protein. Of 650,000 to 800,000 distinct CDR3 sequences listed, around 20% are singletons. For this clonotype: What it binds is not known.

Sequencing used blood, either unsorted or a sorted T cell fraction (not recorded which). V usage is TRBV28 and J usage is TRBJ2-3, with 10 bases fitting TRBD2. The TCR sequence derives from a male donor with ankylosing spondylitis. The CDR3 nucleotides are TGTGCCAGCACCTCTGGGGGTCTAGCGGGAGTAGATACGCAGTATTTT. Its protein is CASTSGGLAGVDTQYF. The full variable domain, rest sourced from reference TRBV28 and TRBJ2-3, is DVKVTQSSRYLVKRTGEKVFLECVQDMDHENMFWYRQDPGLGLRLIYFSYDVKMKEKGDIPEGYSVSREKKERFSLILESASTNQTSMYLCASTSGGLAGVDTQYFGPGTRLTVL.